This T cell receptor (beta chain) was identified during a study of blood T cells in healthy people across ages. A minimum of 7 million PBMCs was isolated per sample. The total RNA that was extracted per sample amounted to at least 5.5 micrograms. A J-beta primer mix and a sample-barcoded 5' primer were used in a second PCR of about 6 to 12 cycles. TCRdb processed the 5' RACE reads anew with MiXCR; each CDR3 protein has one entry. Of roughly 830,000 distinct CDR3 sequences in the sample, about 62% were seen once. This CDR3 spans 14 amino acids. The germline gives CDR1 LGHDT, CDR2 YNNKEL (reference sequence). V lost 3 bases and J lost 2, with 9 bases in between.

The clonotype originates from a man aged 25 to 45 in good health. The sample comprised blood. V is TRBV3-1 and J is TRBJ2-3, with D possibly being TRBD2 (5 bases). CDR3 coding DNA: TGTGCCAGCAGCCAGACTAAATCCACAGATACGCAGTATTTT. Residues: CASSQTKSTDTQYF.